This T cell receptor (beta chain) was recovered during a study of T cells in Graves' hyperthyroidism and ophthalmopathy. Overall study context: Before any treatment, at initial diagnosis, peripheral blood was collected.

On this clonotype itself: Its antigen is unidentified.

J was trimmed by 5 bases and V by 7 bases; bases with no gene match: 9. Germline-derived CDR1 and CDR2 are LNHDA and SQIVND (reference sequence). The CDR3 spans 15 residues. Study-level points and caveats: Within blood appeared most thyroid clonotypes that had expanded above 0.001.

The TCR beta CDR3 regions underwent amplification using RNA transcripts as the source. Carried out on the TCR CDR3, a first-round RT-PCR used the HTBI primer set. TCRdb reanalysed the multiplex PCR reads using MiXCR and keeps one entry per CDR3 protein. This sample has under 450,000 distinct CDR3 sequences; 15% to 18% occur once, and the top ten carry 14%. Clinical symptoms, serum thyroxine and TRAb, thyroid ultrasound and orbital computed tomography together formed the diagnostic basis. PBMCs stemmed from around 10 ml fresh peripheral blood. Sequenced material: blood. V gene TRBV19 combines with J gene TRBJ2-7, with 12 bases identical to TRBD2. This TCR was sampled from a woman aged 18 to 35 with Graves' hyperthyroidism. The CDR3 region is CASTQTSGRVNEQYF. The CDR3 bases are TGTGCCAGTACTCAGACTAGCGGGAGAGTCAACGAGCAGTACTTC.